The 22 T cell receptor beta chains below all came from one sample that was sequenced in a study of follicular helper T cells after annual influenza vaccination (TCRdb year 2017). Receptor amplification or capture employed the immunoSEQ multiplex PCR assay. TCRdb provides this immuneACCESS table in a form limited to in-frame rearrangements. Some clones are lacking; in checked studies, under half of them reflect an unresolved V gene, and why the rest are absent is not known. Here the sample has 8,500 to 10,000 clones; 80% to 85% occur a single time. 0.5% to 0.6% of the sample goes to the ten largest clones. This specimen's time point label, interpreted: 2013-2014 season, 7 days after vaccination. Here the sequenced sample was CXCR5- memory CD4+ T cells sorted from blood, taken 7 days after influenza vaccination. What the cell subset or site label conveys for this sample: CXCR5- memory CD4 T cells. The receptors were gathered from an adult who received the influenza vaccine.

This clone was found a few times. CDR3 protein: CASRQTGGADYGYTF. CDR3 DNA: TGTGCCAGCAGGCAGACAGGGGGCGCGGACTATGGCTACACCTTC. The chain uses TRBV7-8 and TRBJ1-2; 10 nucleotides match TRBD1. Per germline, CDR1 SGHVS and CDR2 FQNEAQ. Trimming took 6 bases from V and 3 from J; bases not matched to a gene: 7. The CDR3 covers 15 residues.

The J gene is TRBJ2-5, the V gene TRBV4-2; 8 bases line up with TRBD2. J was trimmed by 0 bases and V by 2 bases; bases with no gene match: 5. Per the germline V gene, CDR1 is LGHNA and CDR2 is YNFKEQ. This CDR3 contains 16 residues. CDR3 DNA: TGTGCCAGCAGCCAATCGGCGGGGGGAAACCAAGAGACCCAGTACTTC. This translates into CASSQSAGGNQETQYF.

The V and J genes are TRBV18 and TRBJ2-5; D possibly uses TRBD1 or TRBD2 (5 bases each). Deletions cut 0 bases from V and 5 bases from J, with 16 bases between. Germline-derived CDR1 and CDR2 are KGHSH and LQKENI. The length of the CDR3 is 16 residues. The CDR3 region is CASSPPNVRGRETQYF. CDR3 nucleotides: TGTGCCAGCTCACCACCTAACGTCCGGGGCAGGGAGACCCAGTACTTC. Looking up the rest from reference TRBV18 and TRBJ2-5 gives the full variable domain: NAGVMQNPRHLVRRRGQEARLRCSPMKGHSHVYWYRQLPEEGLKFMVYLQKENIIDESGMPKERFSAEFPKEGPSILRIQQVVRGDSAAYFCASSPPNVRGRETQYFGPGTRLLVL.

The V gene is TRBV5-1, the J gene TRBJ2-1; the match to TRBD1 covers 9 bases. The CDR3 runs 14 residues. Germline CDR1 SGHRS, CDR2 YFSETQ. J gave up 6 bases and V 2 bases, and 3 bases lay outside the gene matches. Here the CDR3 DNA reads TGCGCCAGCAGCTTAGGGACAGGGTTCAATGAGCAGTTCTTC. Translation gives CASSLGTGFNEQFF.

The V call is TRBV6-5, the J call TRBJ2-7; 7 bases map to TRBD1. V shed 5 bases and J 3 bases; nucleotides not matched to a gene: 7. The CDR3 spans 14 residues. Germline CDR1 MNHEY, CDR2 SVGAGI. The CDR3 DNA is TGTGCCAGCAGTAGGGGACAGTTCATCTACGAGCAGTACTTC. Its translation is CASSRGQFIYEQYF.

The chain employs TRBV7-2 and TRBJ1-2; 7 nucleotides agree with TRBD1. J lost 7 bases, V lost 1 base, and 9 bases had no gene match. The germline V gene encodes CDR1 SGHTA and CDR2 FQGNSA. The CDR3 has 15 residues. The CDR3 is CASSLGLGRGPGYTF. CDR3 DNA: TGTGCCAGCAGCTTAGGGTTGGGGAGGGGGCCTGGCTACACCTTC.

The V gene is TRBV4-2, the J gene TRBJ2-5, with 8 bases that match TRBD2. The CDR3 is 19 residues long. V trimming: 0 bases; J trimming: 4 bases; junction bases outside the gene matches: 16. Germline CDR1 reads LGHNA; CDR2 reads YNFKEQ. The DNA for the CDR3 is TGTGCCAGCAGCCAAGATGGGGTAGCGGGAAGGTACCTCGGAGAGACCCAGTACTTC. Translating it yields CASSQDGVAGRYLGETQYF.

This clone was seen a single time. The chain recombines TRBV27 with TRBJ1-1; D uncertain. Per germline, CDR1 MNHEY and CDR2 SMNVEV (reference sequence). Trimming took off 0 bases at V and 1 base at J, with 3 bases between the two ends. There are 13 residues in the CDR3. DNA of the CDR3: TGTGCCAGCAGTTTATCGACGAACACTGAAGCTTTCTTT. Encoded protein: CASSLSTNTEAFF.

The chain recombines TRBV7-3 with TRBJ2-1; 8 nucleotides line up with TRBD2. The trim removed 2 bases at V and 4 bases at J, leaving 4 bases unmatched. Germline V gene sequence: CDR1 SGHTA, CDR2 FQGTGA. The CDR3 totals 15 residues. The CDR3 here is CASSLDSGVYNEQFF. The DNA for the CDR3 is TGTGCCAGCAGCTTAGATAGCGGGGTGTACAATGAGCAGTTCTTC.

The V and J genes are TRBV19 and TRBJ1-5; tentatively, D is TRBD1 (5 bases). The V and J ends lost 7 bases and 5 bases respectively, with 15 bases between them. CDR3 length: 14 residues. The germline V gene has CDR1 LNHDA and CDR2 SQIVND (reference sequence). The CDR3 sequence: CASKSGTTDQPQHF. The CDR3 coding sequence is TGTGCCAGTAAATCTGGGACGACGGATCAGCCCCAGCATTTT.

The rearrangement joins TRBV6-5 to TRBJ1-5, with D maybe TRBD1 (5 bases). CDR1 and CDR2 from the germline V gene are MNHEY and SVGAGI. This CDR3 region has 15 residues. Trimming left V 6 bases short and J 3 bases short, with 15 bases between. CDR3 coding DNA: TGTGCCAGCAGAGCCCCAGGGTCGGCCAATCAGCCCCAGCATTTT. The encoded protein is CASRAPGSANQPQHF.

J is TRBJ2-1 and V is TRBV11-3; 7 bases map to TRBD1. This CDR3 is built from 16 residues. Losses at the gene ends were 5 bases for V and 1 base for J; bases not matched to a gene: 8. Germline CDR1 is SGHNT and CDR2 is YENEEA. Written as DNA, the CDR3 is TGTGCCAGCAGCAGGTCGACAGGGATTTCCTACAATGAGCAGTTCTTC. The encoded protein is CASSRSTGISYNEQFF.

The chain recombines TRBV28 with TRBJ1-5; D might be TRBD1 (5 bases). The CDR3 loop spans 18 amino acids. Germline V gene data show CDR1 as MDHEN and CDR2 as SYDVKM. V was pared by 7 bases and J by 2 bases, with 24 bases between. The CDR3 coding sequence is TGTGCCAGCACCCCGAGGCGAGGGGCACTCAGGGGCAATCAGCCCCAGCATTTT. Protein: CASTPRRGALRGNQPQHF.

The chain uses TRBV28 and TRBJ2-2; the D is unclear. Trimming removed 1 base at V and 3 bases at J, with 0 bases between. The CDR3 loop spans 12 amino acids. Germline CDR1 and CDR2: MDHEN and SYDVKM. Here the CDR3 DNA reads TGTGCCAGCAGTTTATACACCGGGGAGCTGTTTTTT. Residues: CASSLYTGELFF.

This clone was counted only a few times. The CDR3 region is CASSLQGQGVDNSPLHF. CDR3 sequence (DNA): TGTGCCAGCAGCTTACAAGGACAGGGGGTGGATAATTCACCCCTCCACTTT. This chain connects TRBV7-8 to TRBJ1-6, with 10 nucleotides matching TRBD1. This CDR3 contains 17 residues. The junction had 6 bases not matched to a gene; V was cut back by 2 bases and J by 5 bases. CDR1 is SGHVS and CDR2 is FQNEAQ in the germline V gene.

This rearrangement joins TRBV2 to TRBJ2-5, with D tentatively TRBD1 (6 bases). The V gene's germline CDR1 is SNHLY and CDR2 FYNNEI. The CDR3 contains 14 residues. Between the trimmed V and J ends, which lost 3 bases and 4 bases, there was a span of 12 bases. The CDR3 nucleotides are TGTGCCAGCAGTGATAGGCTCAGGGGAGAGACCCAGTACTTC. This sequence encodes CASSDRLRGETQYF.

Written as DNA, the CDR3 is TGTGCCAGCTCACCACCTACAGGGGGATACAATGAGCAGTTCTTC. Residues: CASSPPTGGYNEQFF. This chain connects TRBV18 to TRBJ2-1, with 8 bases identical to TRBD1. Germline V gene data show CDR1 as KGHSH and CDR2 as LQKENI. Trimming at V came to 0 bases and at J to 4 bases, leaving 2 bases not matched to a gene. The CDR3 has 15 residues.

The gene calls are TRBV30 and TRBJ1-3; D unresolved. Germline-derived CDR1 and CDR2 are GTSNPN and SVGIG (reference sequence). The CDR3 spans 13 residues. Trimming removed 3 bases at V and 3 bases at J, with 9 bases between. This CDR3 is CAWSNTGGNTIYF. The CDR3 DNA reads as TGTGCCTGGAGCAACACTGGTGGAAACACCATATATTTT.

The chain links TRBV11-2 to TRBJ2-5; D is unresolved. The CDR3 contains 11 residues. Per the germline V gene, CDR1 is SGHAT and CDR2 is FQNNGV. V dropped 5 bases and J dropped 5 bases, with 6 bases sitting between them. In nucleotides, the CDR3 is TGTGCCAGCAGCCCAGAGGAGACCCAGTACTTC. This sequence encodes CASSPEETQYF.

The rearrangement joins TRBV30 to TRBJ1-1; D gene ambiguous. The CDR3 runs to 14 residues. V lost 1 base to trimming and J lost 1 base, with 10 bases between them. Looked up from germline, CDR1 is GTSNPN and CDR2 is SVGIG (reference sequence). CDR3 nucleotide sequence: TGTGCCTGGAGTGAAGGACTCCAGAACACTGAAGCTTTCTTT. Translated, it gives CAWSEGLQNTEAFF. Variable domain in full (rest from reference TRBV30 and TRBJ1-1): SQTIHQWPATLVQPVGSPLSLECTVEGTSNPNLYWYRQAAGRGLQLLFYSVGIGQISSEVPQNLSASRPQDRQFILSSKKLLLSDSGFYLCAWSEGLQNTEAFFGQGTRLTVV.

This chain connects TRBV18 to TRBJ1-1; D is perhaps TRBD1 (6 bases). This CDR3 contains 13 residues. The V gene's germline CDR1 is KGHSH and CDR2 LQKENI. V lost 7 bases and J lost 3, with 12 bases in between. CDR3 nucleotides: TGTGCCAGCTTCCCGAAGGGGGACACTGAAGCTTTCTTT. Translating it yields CASFPKGDTEAFF. The full variable domain, its missing parts supplied by reference TRBV18 and TRBJ1-1, is NAGVMQNPRHLVRRRGQEARLRCSPMKGHSHVYWYRQLPEEGLKFMVYLQKENIIDESGMPKERFSAEFPKEGPSILRIQQVVRGDSAAYFCASFPKGDTEAFFGQGTRLTVV.

This clone was seen a few times. The DNA of the CDR3 is TGTGCCAGCAGTGCGACCGGTAACTATGGCTACACCTTC. Residues: CASSATGNYGYTF. V gene TRBV6-4 combines with J gene TRBJ1-2; D unresolved. The CDR3 is made up of 13 amino acids. CDR1 MRHNA and CDR2 SNTAGT come from the germline V gene. Trimming removed 4 bases at V and 1 base at J, with 7 bases between.